This TCR beta chain derives from a study of blood T cell repertoires in COVID-19. Turning to the study itself: Sites in the United States, Italy and Spain provided acute and convalescent COVID-19 samples. Sample material is recorded as cDNA or gDNA derived from T cells, B-cell-depleted T cells, or PBMCs.

Produced via immunoSEQ multiplex PCR; TCRdb's table is partial and in-frame only. Of some 70,000 clones listed, roughly 84% are singletons. Germline V gene lookup returns CDR1 MNHNS and CDR2 SASEGT. V was trimmed by 0 bases and J by 7 bases, leaving 10 bases between them. The CDR3 spans 13 residues. A few counts support this clone. The rearrangement links TRBV6-1 to TRBJ2-7, with D perhaps TRBD1 (6 bases). The sequence was collected from a man aged 50 to 60 with active COVID-19. What was sequenced was peripheral blood. The chain's CDR3 is CASSEARGLEQYF. As DNA, the CDR3 is TGTGCCAGCAGTGAAGCCAGGGGATTGGAGCAGTACTTC.